This T cell receptor beta chain was retrieved from a study of shared clonotypes between healthy human individuals (dated by TCRdb to about 2020). In the study overall: A couple of women and a few men aged 18 to 49 years were included in the cohort. For each donor, CD4 naive and CD4 memory were each given three plates, CD8 naive was given two plates, and CD8 memory was given one plate. The study deeply sequenced blood TCR repertoires of about 5 healthy adults to estimate repertoire size and the extent of clonotype sharing between individuals. Libraries were prepared and TCR repertoires were sequenced by different laboratories using diverse techniques, in order to increase sequencing depth and limit assay-specific biases. Leukapheresis yielded between about 0.85 and 10 billion PBMCs per donor. Findings and caveats that apply to the study as a whole: Sharing across four donors was observed for approximately 4.6% of naive CD4, about 4% of naive CD8, about 2.3% of memory CD4, and around 0.4% of memory CD8 clonotypes. Even with the large sequencing depth, rarefaction of the sorted-subset datasets indicated that sequencing was incomplete. Higher generation probabilities were observed for clonotypes shared by all four sorted-subset donors than for non-shared clonotypes. Pairwise subsampling led to the expectation that sequencing depth would affect the degree of clonotype sharing among donors. Naive subsets generally had larger estimated clonotype richness than memory subsets did. The genetic and exposure-history diversity represented was limited by the small number of donors. Sampling was limited to blood, and TCR repertoires in tissue likely differ from TCR repertoires in blood.

The donors were healthy, HIV-negative adults with no recently reported acute infections or vaccinations. Every donor was a Caucasian adult living in Nashville, Tennessee, USA. CD4+ T cells were enriched by magnetic negative selection; naive cells were then positively selected on CD45RA, and the negative fraction formed the memory subset. After blood collection by leukapheresis, PBMCs were isolated using Ficoll-Histopaque density gradient centrifugation and then cryopreserved in the vapor phase of liquid nitrogen. Analytical flow cytometry was used to check the purity and quantity of each magnetically sorted T cell population. From each sorted fraction, genomic DNA was isolated and quantified by UV absorbance on a Nanodrop 2000c. Details on this clone: Its antigen target is currently unknown. No base quality information exists; no much larger clone differs at one position.

TCR CDR3 regions were amplified from genomic DNA by multiplex PCR using the deep immunoSEQ assay. Genomic DNA extracted from each cell subset was distributed evenly over all wells of several immunoSEQ 96-well plates, and each plate served as one replicate. For sorted subsets, each replicate PCR was loaded with approximately 200 ng genomic DNA, equivalent to 30,000 to 35,000 T cell genomes. Purified libraries were quantified with a Qubit 3.0 fluorometer, sized on a Bioanalyzer 2100, and re-quantified with the KAPA Library Quantification kit. A separate single-read 150-cycle Illumina NextSeq 550 flow cell was used to sequence each immunoSEQ 96-well plate. The original pipeline was this. The immunoSEQ output contained only junctional sequences without quality scores, so filtering could not match that applied to full-length reads. To assign V/J genes and CDR3, sequences were annotated using PyIR, a Python wrapper for IgBLAST v1.9, with IMGT germline references. Any read was removed if the V/J assignment was weak (E-value above 1e-6), the CDR3 was missing, or the read contained stop codons, out-of-frame junctions, or ambiguous translated residues. V3J clonotypes were defined as sequences sharing the same inferred V gene, J gene, and CDR3 amino acid sequence. Percentage overlap between repertoires was calculated by dividing the number of shared unique clonotypes by the size of the smaller repertoire. RTK rarefaction, the Chao1 estimator, and Recon v2.1 estimates of unobserved clonotypes were used to assess repertoire richness. For all TCRbeta clonotypes obtained by the gDNA method from a few donors, generation probabilities were computed with OLGA. TCRdb took over this immuneACCESS table, retaining in-frame rearrangements with V and J assigned. Such tables are incomplete; in checked studies, under half of the missing clones stem from an unresolved V gene, and the remainder is unexplained. That table gives V, J and clone size, and the DNA gave D and trimming. The sample has about 1.5 million clones on record, 95% to 99% of them singletons. In total, the top ten clones hold 0.4% to 0.45% of the sample.

CDR1 SGHVS and CDR2 FNYEAQ were looked up in the germline V gene. Counted from cysteine to phenylalanine, this CDR3 has 15 amino acids. Only the CDR3 part of the read is kept: 45 bases, read in frame from the first base. From V the trimming removes 0 bases and from J it removes 4 bases, while the gene matches leave 4 bases of the junction unaccounted for. The sequenced material came from naive CD4+ T cells sorted from blood. What this sample's cell subset or site label stands for: CD45RA+ positively selected. The source is a young man in good health. The chain couples TRBV7-6 to TRBJ2-7; 9 middle bases align to TRBD1. At the DNA level, the sequence is TGTGCCAGCAGCTTAGCCACAGGGGGCTTATACGAGCAGTACTTC. Translation gives CASSLATGGLYEQYF.